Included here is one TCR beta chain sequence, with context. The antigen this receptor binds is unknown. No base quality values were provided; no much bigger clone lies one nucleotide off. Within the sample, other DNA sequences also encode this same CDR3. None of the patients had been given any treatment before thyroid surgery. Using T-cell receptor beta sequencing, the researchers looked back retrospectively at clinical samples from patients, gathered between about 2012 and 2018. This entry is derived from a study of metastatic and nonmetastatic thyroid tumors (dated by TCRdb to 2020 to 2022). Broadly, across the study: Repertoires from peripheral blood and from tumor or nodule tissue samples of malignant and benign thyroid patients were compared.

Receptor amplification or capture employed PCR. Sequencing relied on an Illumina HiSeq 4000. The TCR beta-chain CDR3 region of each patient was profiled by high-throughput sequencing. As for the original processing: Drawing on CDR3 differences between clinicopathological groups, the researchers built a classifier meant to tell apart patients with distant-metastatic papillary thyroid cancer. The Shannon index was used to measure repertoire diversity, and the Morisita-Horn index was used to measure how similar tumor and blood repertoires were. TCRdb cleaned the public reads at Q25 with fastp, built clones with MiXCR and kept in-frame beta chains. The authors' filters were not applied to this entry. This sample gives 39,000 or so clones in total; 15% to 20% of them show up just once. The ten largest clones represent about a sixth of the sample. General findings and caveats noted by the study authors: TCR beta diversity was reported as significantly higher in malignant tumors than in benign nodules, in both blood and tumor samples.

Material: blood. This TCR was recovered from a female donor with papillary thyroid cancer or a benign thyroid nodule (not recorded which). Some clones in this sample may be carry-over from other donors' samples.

In nucleotides, the sequence is TGTGCCAGCAGTTTTAGGCTAGCGGGAGGAGATACGCAGTATTTT. It is translated as CASSFRLAGGDTQYF. This sequence uses TRBV12-3 or TRBV12-4 and TRBJ2-3, and 11 bases in between align with TRBD2. Compared with germline, V lacks 3 bases and J lacks 5 bases; bases without a gene match: 4. From its cysteine to its phenylalanine, the CDR3 spans 15 amino acids. The read is trimmed to its CDR3 DNA, 45 bases read in frame from base 1.